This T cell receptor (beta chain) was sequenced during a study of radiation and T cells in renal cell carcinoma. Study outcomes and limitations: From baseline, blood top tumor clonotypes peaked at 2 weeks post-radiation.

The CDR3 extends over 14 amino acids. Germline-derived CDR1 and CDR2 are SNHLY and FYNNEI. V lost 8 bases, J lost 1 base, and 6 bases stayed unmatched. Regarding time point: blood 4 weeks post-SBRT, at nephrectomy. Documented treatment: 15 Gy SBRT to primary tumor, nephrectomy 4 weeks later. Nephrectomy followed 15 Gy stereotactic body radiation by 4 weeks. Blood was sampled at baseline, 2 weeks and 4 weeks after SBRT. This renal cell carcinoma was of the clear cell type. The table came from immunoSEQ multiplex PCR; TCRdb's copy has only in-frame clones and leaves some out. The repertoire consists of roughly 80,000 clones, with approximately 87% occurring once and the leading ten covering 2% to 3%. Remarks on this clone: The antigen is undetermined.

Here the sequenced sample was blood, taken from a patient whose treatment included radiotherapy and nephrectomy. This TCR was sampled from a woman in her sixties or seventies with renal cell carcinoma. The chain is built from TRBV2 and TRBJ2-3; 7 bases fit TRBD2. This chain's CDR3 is CASVGLLGTDTQYF. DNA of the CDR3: TGTGCCAGCGTGGGACTATTAGGCACAGATACGCAGTATTTT.